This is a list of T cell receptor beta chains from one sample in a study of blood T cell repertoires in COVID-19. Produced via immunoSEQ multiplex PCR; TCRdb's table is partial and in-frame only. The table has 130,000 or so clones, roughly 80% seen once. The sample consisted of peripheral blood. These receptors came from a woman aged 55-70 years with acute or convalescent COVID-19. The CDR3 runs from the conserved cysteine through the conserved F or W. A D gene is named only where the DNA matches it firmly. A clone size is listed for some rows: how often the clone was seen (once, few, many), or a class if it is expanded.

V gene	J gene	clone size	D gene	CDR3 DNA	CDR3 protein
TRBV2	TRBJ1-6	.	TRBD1	TGTGCCAGTACAGGGGGAATCGCCTATAATTCACCCCTCCACTTT	CASTGGIAYNSPLHF
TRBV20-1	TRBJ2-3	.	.	TGCAGTGCTAGTACAGGGAACACAGATACGCAGTATTTT	CSASTGNTDTQYF
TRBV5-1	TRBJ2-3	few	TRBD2	TGCGCCAGCAGCCTTGAACTAGCGGGGCAAGGGGATACGCAGTATTTT	CASSLELAGQGDTQYF
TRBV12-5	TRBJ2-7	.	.	TGTGCTAGTGCCTTGTCGGGCGAGCAGTACTTC	CASALSGEQYF
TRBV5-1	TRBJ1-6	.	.	TGCGCCAGCAGCTTGACAGGGTCTTTTAATTCACCCCTCCACTTT	CASSLTGSFNSPLHF
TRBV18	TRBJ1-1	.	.	TGTGCCAGCTGCGCAGGGAACACTGAAGCTTTCTTT	CASCAGNTEAFF
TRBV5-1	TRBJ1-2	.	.	TGCGCCAGCAGGATACAGTCTAACTATGGCTACACCTTC	CASRIQSNYGYTF
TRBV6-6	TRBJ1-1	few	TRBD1	TGTGCCAGCACACGACAGGGGGCTGACACTGAAGCTTTCTTT	CASTRQGADTEAFF
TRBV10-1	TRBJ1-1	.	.	TGCGCCAACCTAAAGGGGTATGATGGGCTGAACACTGAAGCTTTCTTT	CANLKGYDGLNTEAFF
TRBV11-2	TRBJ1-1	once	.	TGTGCCAGCACCGCGCGGGGAACTGAAGCTTTCTTT	CASTARGTEAFF
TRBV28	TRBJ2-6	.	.	TGTGCCAGCAGCACAGGGGGGGCTGGGGCCAACGTCCTGACTTTC	CASSTGGAGANVLTF
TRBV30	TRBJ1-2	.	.	TGTGCCTGGAGTGTACCAGCGGGGTTATCTAACTATGGCTACACCTTC	CAWSVPAGLSNYGYTF
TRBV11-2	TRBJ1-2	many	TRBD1	TGTGCCAGCAGCTTGCGACAGGGGTGGAACTATGGCTACACCTTC	CASSLRQGWNYGYTF
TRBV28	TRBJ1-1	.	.	TGTGCCAGCAGAGGGGCAGGGGCTGGATACACTGAAGCTTTCTTT	CASRGAGAGYTEAFF
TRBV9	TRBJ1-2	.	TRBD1	TGTGCCAGCAGCGTATTAGATCCGGGACAGGGGGCTCATGGCTACACCTTC	CASSVLDPGQGAHGYTF
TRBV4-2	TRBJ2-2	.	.	TGTGCCAGCAGCCCTGTCACCGGGGAGCTGTTTTTT	CASSPVTGELFF
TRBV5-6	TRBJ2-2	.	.	TGTGCCAGCAGCTTGGGGCGGCCACTCACCGGGGAGCTGTTTTTT	CASSLGRPLTGELFF